Described below is a single TCR beta chain sequence and its context. What this receptor recognizes is not known. There are no base qualities to consult, and no much larger clone falls within one base. Libraries were constructed by the immunoSEQ multiplex PCR assay. TCRdb took this table from immuneACCESS and kept in-frame rearrangements with V and J called. Such tables lack part of the clones; where checked against another copy, unresolved V genes explain under half of the gap, and the rest is unexplained. This sample lists approximately 130,000 clones; 95% to 98% were detected once. Of the sample, roughly 0.45% is held by the ten largest clones. The sample originates from a study of T cell changes during pregnancy in multiple sclerosis (dated by TCRdb to about 2019). Concerning the study at large: Changes in the T cell repertoire over the course of pregnancy were examined in this study in women with multiple sclerosis.

V is cut back by 0 bases and J by 5 bases, with 5 bases in the junction unmatched. CDR1 MRHNA and CDR2 SNTAGT are derived from the germline V gene. The cysteine opens and the phenylalanine closes a CDR3 of 15 amino acids. Only the CDR3 DNA stays, 45 bases, in frame from base 1. The sequencing here drew on peripheral blood, taken after pregnancy. This receptor chain uses TRBV6-4 and TRBJ2-3, with TRBD1 matching 7 junction bases. The sequence came from a female donor with multiple sclerosis, enrolled in a pregnancy study. The nucleotide sequence is TGTGCCAGCAGTGACTCGTGGGCAGGGGGAGATACGCAGTATTTT. Its product reads: CASSDSWAGGDTQYF.